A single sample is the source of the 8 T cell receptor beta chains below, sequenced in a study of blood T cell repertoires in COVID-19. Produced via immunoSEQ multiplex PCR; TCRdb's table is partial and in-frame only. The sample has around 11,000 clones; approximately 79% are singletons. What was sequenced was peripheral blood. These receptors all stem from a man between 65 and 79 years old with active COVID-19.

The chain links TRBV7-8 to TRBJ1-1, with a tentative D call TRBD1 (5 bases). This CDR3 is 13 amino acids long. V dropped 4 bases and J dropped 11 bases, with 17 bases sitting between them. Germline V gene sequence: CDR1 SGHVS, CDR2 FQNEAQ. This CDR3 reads CASSSKSAGSAFF. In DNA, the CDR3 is TGTGCCAGCAGCTCTAAATCCGCAGGGTCGGCTTTCTTT. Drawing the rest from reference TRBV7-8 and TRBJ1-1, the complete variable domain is GAGVSQSPRYKVAKRGQDVALRCDPISGHVSLFWYQQALGQGPEFLTYFQNEAQLDKSGLPSDRFFAERPEGSVSTLKIQRTQQEDSAVYLCASSSKSAGSAFFGQGTRLTVV.

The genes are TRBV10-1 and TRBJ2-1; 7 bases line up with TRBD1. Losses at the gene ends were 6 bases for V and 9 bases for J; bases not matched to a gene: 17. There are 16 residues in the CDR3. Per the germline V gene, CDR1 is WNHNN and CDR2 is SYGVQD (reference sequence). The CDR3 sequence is CASRRQGKSNNCEQFF. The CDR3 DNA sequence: TGCGCCAGCAGGAGACAGGGTAAAAGTAACAATTGTGAGCAGTTCTTC.

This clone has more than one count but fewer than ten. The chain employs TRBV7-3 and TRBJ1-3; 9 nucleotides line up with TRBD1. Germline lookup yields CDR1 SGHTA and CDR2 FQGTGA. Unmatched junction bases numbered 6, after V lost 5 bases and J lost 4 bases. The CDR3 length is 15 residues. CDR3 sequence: CASSTTGGAGNTIYF. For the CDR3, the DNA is TGTGCCAGCAGCACCACAGGGGGCGCCGGAAACACCATATATTTT.

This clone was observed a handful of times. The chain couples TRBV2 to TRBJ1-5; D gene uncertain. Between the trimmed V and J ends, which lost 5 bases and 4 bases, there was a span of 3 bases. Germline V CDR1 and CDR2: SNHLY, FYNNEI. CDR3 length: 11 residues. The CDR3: CASSTNQPQHF. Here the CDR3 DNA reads TGTGCCAGCAGTACAAATCAGCCCCAGCATTTT.

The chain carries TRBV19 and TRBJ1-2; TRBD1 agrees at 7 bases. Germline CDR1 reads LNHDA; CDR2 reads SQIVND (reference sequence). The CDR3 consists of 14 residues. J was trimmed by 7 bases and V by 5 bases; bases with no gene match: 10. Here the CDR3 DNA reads TGTGCCAGTAGTGACGACAGGGTTGGTCGTGGCTACACCTTC. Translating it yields CASSDDRVGRGYTF.

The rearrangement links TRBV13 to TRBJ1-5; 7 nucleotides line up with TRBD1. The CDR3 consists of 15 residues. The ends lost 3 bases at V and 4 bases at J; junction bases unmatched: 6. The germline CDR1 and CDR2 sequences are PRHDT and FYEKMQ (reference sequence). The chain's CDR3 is CASSFRQGGNQPQHF. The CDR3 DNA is TGTGCCAGCAGCTTTCGACAGGGTGGGAATCAGCCCCAGCATTTT.

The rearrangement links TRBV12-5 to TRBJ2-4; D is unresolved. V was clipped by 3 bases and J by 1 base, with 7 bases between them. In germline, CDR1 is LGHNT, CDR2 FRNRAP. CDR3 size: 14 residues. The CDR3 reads CASGLSPAKNIQYF. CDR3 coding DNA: TGTGCTAGTGGTTTATCTCCTGCCAAAAACATTCAGTACTTC.

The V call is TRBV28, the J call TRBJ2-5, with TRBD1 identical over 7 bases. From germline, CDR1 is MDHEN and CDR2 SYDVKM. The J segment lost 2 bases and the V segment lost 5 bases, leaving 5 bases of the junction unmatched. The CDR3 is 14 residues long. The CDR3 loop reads CASSLRGQQETQYF. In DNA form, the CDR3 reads TGTGCCAGCAGTCTCCGGGGACAGCAAGAGACCCAGTACTTC.